The rows below give T cell receptor beta chains drawn from one sample of a study of cytomegalovirus exposure and HLA in healthy donors. Produced via immunoSEQ multiplex PCR; TCRdb's table is partial and in-frame only. The table records 95,000 to 150,000 clones, approximately 65% of them present only once. The sequencing input was PBMCs. Every receptor here comes from a man younger than 35 in good health and CMV-seronegative. Both conserved end residues are part of each CDR3. The D gene is left open where the match is weak. Clone size is given for some rows only: seen once, a few or many times, or a class if the clone is expanded.

D | J | V | size | DNA | CDR3
TRBD1 | TRBJ2-7 | TRBV27 | NA | TGTGCCAGCAGTTTTCACCCCGGGACAGGGAGCTCCTACGAGCAGTACTTC | CASSFHPGTGSSYEQYF
TRBD1 | TRBJ2-3 | TRBV9 | few | TGTGCCAGCAGCGGGGGACAGGGGGTCGGGGCAGATACGCAGTATTTT | CASSGGQGVGADTQYF
NA | TRBJ1-1 | TRBV4-2 | NA | TGTGCCAGCAGCCAAGAATCGAGGGTTCTCAGTGCAGCTTTCTTT | CASSQESRVLSAAFF
NA | TRBJ1-1 | TRBV29-1 | NA | TGCAGCGTTGTTTTTAAGGGTCCAAGGGGCACTGAAGCTTTCTTT | CSVVFKGPRGTEAFF
TRBD1 | TRBJ1-2 | TRBV9 | NA | TGTGCCAGCAGCGGGGACAGTAGCCTCTGGGGCTACACCTTC | CASSGDSSLWGYTF
NA | TRBJ1-2 | TRBV7-9 | NA | TGTGCCAGCAGCTTCAGTGGGGCTTCAAATGGCTACACCTTC | CASSFSGASNGYTF
TRBD1 | TRBJ1-1 | TRBV6-5 | NA | TGTGCCAGCAGTTACCGGACAGGGGACGCTTTCTTT | CASSYRTGDAFF
NA | TRBJ1-2 | TRBV21-1 | NA | TGTGCCAGCAGCCCCATGGGGGGTAAGGCCTATGGCTACACCTTC | CASSPMGGKAYGYTF
NA | TRBJ2-7 | TRBV7-6 | NA | TGTGCCAGCAGCTTAGCGTCAGCGGCGGCCTACGAGCAGTACTTC | CASSLASAAAYEQYF
TRBD1 | TRBJ2-2 | TRBV5-6 | few | TGTGCCAGCAGCTTTGGACAGGGGGCGGTCGCCGGGGAGCTGTTTTTT | CASSFGQGAVAGELFF
TRBD2 | TRBJ2-2 | TRBV19 | NA | TGTGCCAGTAGTATCCTCAAGTTTCGCGGGAGAAGGGAGCCCGGGGAGCTGTTTTTT | CASSILKFRGRREPGELFF
NA | TRBJ1-4 | TRBV5-4 | few | TGTGCCAGCACCGTTTTAGGGGGAGAAAAACTGTTTTTT | CASTVLGGEKLFF
TRBD1 | TRBJ1-5 | TRBV18 | NA | TGTGCCAGCTCACCGTCGAGGGGACAGCAGCCCCAGCATTTT | CASSPSRGQQPQHF
NA | TRBJ2-4 | TRBV5-5 | NA | NA | CASSFGQGPRIQYF
NA | TRBJ1-5 | TRBV6-1 | NA | TGTGCCACCAAGGGGCCGAATCAGCCCCAGCATTTT | CATKGPNQPQHF
TRBD1 | TRBJ1-5 | TRBV19 | NA | TGTGCCTGCCGGAGGACAGGGGGCAATCAGCCCCAGCATTTT | CACRRTGGNQPQHF
TRBD2 | TRBJ2-2 | TRBV7-9 | NA | TGTGCCAGCAGCCCTTTAGCGGGGGGGTCCACCGGGGAGCTGTTTTTT | CASSPLAGGSTGELFF
TRBD2 | TRBJ2-7 | TRBV2 | NA | TGTGCCAGCAGTGAAGGGGGGACTAGCCGTCAATACGAGCAGTACTTC | CASSEGGTSRQYEQYF
NA | TRBJ2-1 | TRBV27 | NA | TGTGCCAGCAGTTCCCAAGGGGGTGAGCAGTTCTTC | CASSSQGGEQFF
NA | TRBJ2-7 | TRBV5-1 | NA | TGCGCCAGCAGCTTGGCCGTCTCCTACGAGCAGTACTTC | CASSLAVSYEQYF
TRBD2 | TRBJ2-1 | TRBV19 | few | TGTGCCAGTAGTATATCCCCAGCGGGGAGACACAATGAGCAGTTCTTC | CASSISPAGRHNEQFF
NA | TRBJ1-5 | TRBV28 | NA | TGTGCCAGCAGGGAACAGGGCTATCAGCCCCAGCATTTT | CASREQGYQPQHF
NA | TRBJ2-5 | TRBV7-9 | NA | TGTGCCAGCAGCTTTATATTGGAGACCCAGTACTTC | CASSFILETQYF
NA | TRBJ2-6 | TRBV6-1 | few | TGTGCCAGCACTCAGGGGAAGATTGGGGCCAACGTCCTGACTTTC | CASTQGKIGANVLTF
TRBD1 | TRBJ1-5 | TRBV5-1 | few | TGCGCCAGCAGCTCGACAGGGGGGGCGAATCAGCCCCAGCATTTT | CASSSTGGANQPQHF
NA | TRBJ2-7 | TRBV10-3 | NA | TGTGCCATCAAAGGGGCCCTCTCCTACGAGCAGTACTTC | CAIKGALSYEQYF
NA | TRBJ1-1 | TRBV9 | NA | TGTGCCAGCAGCCCCCCCTCCGCGTTCGGTCACTTGAACACTGAAGCTTTCTTT | CASSPPSAFGHLNTEAFF
TRBD1 | TRBJ1-2 | TRBV19 | NA | TGTGCCAGTAGGAACAGGGGGCAGGGTGGCTACACCTTC | CASRNRGQGGYTF
NA | TRBJ1-4 | TRBV5-1 | NA | TGCGCCAGCAGCTTTAGCCCCAATAATGAAAAACTGTTTTTT | CASSFSPNNEKLFF
NA | TRBJ2-5 | TRBV6-6 | NA | TGTGCCAGCAGTATGGGACAAGGACTGGGAGAGACCCAGTACTTC | CASSMGQGLGETQYF
TRBD1 | TRBJ2-5 | TRBV27 | NA | TGTGCCAGCAAAAAGATCGGGCAGGGGGTTCAAGAGACCCAGTACTTC | CASKKIGQGVQETQYF
NA | TRBJ1-1 | TRBV19 | NA | TGTGCCAGTAGCAGGGAGAACACTGAAGCTTTCTTT | CASSRENTEAFF
NA | TRBJ1-4 | TRBV10-1 | NA | TGCGCCAGCAGTGATCGCCGGAGTCGGGAAAAACTGTTTTTT | CASSDRRSREKLFF
TRBD2 | TRBJ2-3 | TRBV7-9 | NA | TGTGCCAGCAGCTTGGGACTAGCGGAGGGCACAGATACGCAGTATTTT | CASSLGLAEGTDTQYF
TRBD2 | TRBJ2-5 | TRBV2 | few | TGTGCCAGCACCGAGGGGACTAGCGGGGGCCCAGGTCCCTTAACGTACCAAGAGACCCAGTACTTC | CASTEGTSGGPGPLTYQETQYF
TRBD2 | TRBJ2-1 | TRBV5-1 | NA | TGCGCCAGCAGCCCGTTGGAACTAGCGGGGGGGTCCCTTACCCACAATGAGCAGTTCTTC | CASSPLELAGGSLTHNEQFF
TRBD1 | TRBJ1-1 | TRBV7-8 | NA | TGTGCCAGCAGCCAAAGAACAGGGGGGAGCACTGAAGCTCTCTTT | CASSQRTGGSTEALF